This record covers a single TCR beta chain. Which antigen it targets is not known. One base away there is no much larger clone; base qualities are not given. The cohort was made up of 650 to 700 healthy bone marrow donors. Cohort members were all nominally healthy when sampled, although unrecorded immune exposures were likely present. CMV serostatus was recorded as positive for about 310 and negative for 352 of the 666 cohort members, whereas no CMV serostatus was recorded for the donor in question. A peripheral blood sample was collected from each donor, and TCR beta sequencing was performed on peripheral blood mononuclear cells. Genomic DNA extraction from the blood cell samples was performed with the Qiagen DNeasy Blood Extraction Kit. The library was built by means of the immunoSEQ multiplex PCR assay. A mixture of 60 forward primers for TCR Vbeta segments and 13 reverse primers for TCR Jbeta segments was used in the multiplex PCR. Amplification of the CDR3 region of rearranged TCR beta genes was performed with a multiplex PCR assay on genomic DNA. Amplified TCR beta libraries were sequenced as 87-base-pair reads on the Illumina HiSeq System. As for the authors' bioinformatics: Across the 670 or so repertoires, a later analysis counted some 80 million unique TCR beta chains, roughly 11 million of which were shared by at least two donors. To remove PCR and sequencing errors, raw reads were error-corrected and collapsed into unique sequences using a nearest-neighbor algorithm that merged closely related sequences. V, D and J gene segments were assigned by aligning CDR3 sequences to IMGT reference sequences. Each retained sequence needed at least a six-nucleotide match to both a V gene segment and a J gene segment. A rearrangement counted as productive if the CDR3 had no stop codons and remained in frame with V and J, and every other rearrangement counted as non-productive. Following IMGT convention, CDR3 was defined as the stretch from the second conserved V-encoded cysteine up to the conserved J-encoded phenylalanine. The earlier analysis of about 570 of the donors excluded any sequence lacking an unambiguous match to a single V gene segment. In an earlier analysis of some 590 of the donors, V segments were called functional above 56.7% productive rearrangements and were called segregating when the between-donor standard deviation exceeded 5%. A statistical classification framework was built for diagnosing cytomegalovirus status from the catalog of TCR beta chain sequences. In a later analysis, V and J genes were assigned by comparing TCR nucleotide sequences against IMGT/GENE-DB human TR gene sequences. A later analysis assigned CDR3 sequences and most-parsimonious VDJ recombination scenarios with the TCRdist pipeline. In a later analysis, every TCR beta chain was defined by the combination of its CDR3 amino acid sequence and its V-gene family, and reads without a unique V-gene family were dropped. To address suspected cross-contamination and a sequencing artifact, a later analysis removed 592 highly shared, low-generation-probability nucleotide sequences. For each public chain, a later analysis derived a clonal expansion index from normalized ranks of inferred template counts within each repertoire. In a later analysis, generation probabilities were computed using a VDJ recombination model fitted to out-of-frame rearrangements, and the results were checked against IGoR. A later analysis scored TCR-TCR, TCR-HLA and TCR-CMV co-occurrence with hypergeometric tests, applying a repertoire-size bias correction to TCR pairs. In a later analysis, false discovery rates were estimated by permuting HLA or CMV assignments 20 times. In a later analysis, co-occurring TCRs were grouped using DBSCAN, with TCRdist sequence similarity added in when clustering inside HLA-allele-positive subsets. Co-occurrence clustering excluded repertoires with fewer than 30,000 or more than 120,000 public chains, plus five with anomalous nucleotide sharing. Held by TCRdb, this immuneACCESS table contains in-frame sequences only and omits some clones. Under half of the omission traces to an unresolved V gene where checked; the cause of the rest is unknown. V and J calls and clone size are given by that table; D and trimming were obtained from the DNA. In all, the sample holds 35,000 to 45,000 clones, and about 50% of those were seen once. The ten largest account for about 12% of the sample.

This sample is part of a study of cytomegalovirus exposure and HLA in healthy donors (dated by TCRdb to about 2017). The study in broad terms: In an earlier analysis of 550 to 750 of the donors, 276 Gb of sequence data and approximately 120 million unique TCR beta sequences from roughly 180 million T cells were reported. The number of typed donors differed by locus: roughly 629-630 for A, B, C, DRB1 and DQB1; some 540 for DQA1; 606 for DPA1; and some 450 for DPB1. In the later analysis, no new phenotypic data were used to find candidate immune exposures; instead, reliance was placed on TCR beta sequences and their occurrence across donors. The study aimed to test whether cataloging public T cell receptors could reveal signatures of past pathogen exposure. HLA typing included class I and class II loci at four-digit resolution. To decide whether each TCR beta V gene segment behaved as functional or pseudogenic, an earlier analysis of approximately 590 of the donors relied on high-throughput TCR beta sequencing. Approximately 310 gigabases of sequencing data and 70 million to 85 million unique TCR sequences were included in an early release covering roughly 600 HLA-typed donors. Along with the approximately 700-subject first cohort, a separate validation cohort of 120 different subjects was used. In a later analysis, previously published TCR beta repertoires from 666 donors were re-analyzed and high-resolution HLA genotyping was added so that TCR occurrence patterns could be studied. Using immunosequencing, the study profiled T cell repertoires from around 680 subjects and related those repertoires to cytomegalovirus serostatus. In a later genetic analysis, genome-wide SNP genotypes for about three fifths of the 666 donors were used, and that subset was treated as a discovery cohort. Because of strong linkage in the cohort, five DR-DQ haplotypes were treated as single units for association and clustering. Every discovery cohort repertoire had been produced on one sequencing platform. The study combined high-throughput TCR immunosequencing, statistical association of individual TCRs with disease status, and machine learning to predict cytomegalovirus infection status. On average, about 240,000 unique TCR beta nucleotide sequences were sequenced per donor among about 400 genotyped donors of the cohort, with roughly a sixth of those sequences being non-productive. Of the 300 to 500 genotyped donors, 75% to 85% were placed in the genetic ancestry cluster associated with self-reported Caucasian donors. Donor age, sex, ethnicity and CMV serostatus were compiled together with the repertoire data. Broader findings and caveats from the paper: For the cohort, immune exposure information was limited to CMV serostatus. In a later analysis, several top co-occurrence clusters were reported to appear linked to parvovirus B19, influenza, CMV and Epstein-Barr virus. The earlier analysis of nearly 600 of the donors excluded approximately 15 rarely observed V segments, including chromosome 9 orphons, because counts were too low. A later analysis found that HLA-associated TCR beta chains were more clonally expanded and had lower generation probabilities than equally common non-associated chains. A later analysis associated about 16,000 TCR beta sequences with specific HLA alleles at a false discovery rate of 0.05. The presence/absence analyses assumed that sequencing depth was roughly uniform across donors, and that assumption may not be true. In a later analysis, the rate of TCR association differed among HLA loci, with DRB1 alleles having the most associated TCRs and HLA-C alleles having the fewest. Cytomegalovirus status was reported to be diagnosed by the classifier with high specificity and sensitivity in both the original and validation cohorts. According to the authors, the approach could potentially be generalized to other disease states and immunological phenotypes. The study listed 150 to 200 TCR beta chains as associated with cytomegalovirus. An association between a missense DCLRE1C variant and V-gene and J-gene trimming of TCR beta chains was found in a later genetic analysis and replicated in an independent cohort. A few of the identified cytomegalovirus-associated TCR beta chains were confirmed in vitro to be specific for cytomegalovirus antigens. A group of highly shared sequence variants was considered likely to be a technical artifact of the sequencing pipeline. In this cohort, only TCR beta chains were sequenced, and detectable features were limited by the absence of alpha or paired-chain data. Because HLA typing was unavailable for some donors at each locus, only the typed subset was used in association tests. While some public TCRs were present in many individuals, most TCR sequences turned up only very rarely across donors. Correlated functional status among segregating V segments might be attributable to linkage disequilibrium, but an unknown experimental factor could not be ruled out. According to a later genetic analysis, donors in an Asian-associated ancestry cluster had fewer N-insertions in productive TCRs than the approximately 650-donor mean. In a later analysis, most CMV-associated TCR beta chains were found to appear HLA-restricted, with HLA associations seemingly driven largely by CMV exposure. In an earlier analysis of under 600 of the donors, most TCR beta V segments were observed in productive rearrangements about 87% or about 30% of the time, broadly matching IMGT annotations. Assigning TCR associations to individual alleles was difficult when HLA alleles, especially DR and DQ, strongly co-occurred. A further reported finding was that TCR beta sequences accurately predicted the HLA-A and HLA-B alleles for most subjects in the first cohort.

Specimen: PBMCs. The TCR originated in a human donor in good health.

This receptor has the CDR3 CASSPQRAGNSGANVLTF. The nucleotide sequence reads as follows: TGTGCCAGCAGCCCACAACGAGCGGGAAACTCTGGGGCCAACGTCCTGACTTTC. The chain joins TRBV7-3 to TRBJ2-6; 7 of the junction bases match TRBD2. V is cut back by 5 bases and J by 0 bases, with 10 bases in the junction unmatched. Via the germline V gene, CDR1 is SGHTA and CDR2 FQGTGA. The CDR3 sequence holds 18 residues, the cysteine and phenylalanine included. Only CDR3 DNA remains: 54 bases, in frame from the first base.